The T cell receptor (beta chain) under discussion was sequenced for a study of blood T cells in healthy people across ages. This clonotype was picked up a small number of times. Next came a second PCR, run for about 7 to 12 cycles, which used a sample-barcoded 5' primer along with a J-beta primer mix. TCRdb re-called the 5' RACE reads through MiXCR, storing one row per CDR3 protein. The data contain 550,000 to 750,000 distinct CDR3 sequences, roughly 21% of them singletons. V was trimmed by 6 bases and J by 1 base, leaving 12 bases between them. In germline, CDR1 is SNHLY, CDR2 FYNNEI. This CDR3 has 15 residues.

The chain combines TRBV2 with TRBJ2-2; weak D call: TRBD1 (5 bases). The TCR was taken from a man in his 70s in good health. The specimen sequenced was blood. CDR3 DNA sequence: TGTGCCAGCAGGTCGCAGGGCAGGAACACCGGGGAGCTGTTTTTT. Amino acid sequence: CASRSQGRNTGELFF.